The entry below describes one TCR beta chain. Its antigen is as yet unknown. Germline V gene lookup returns CDR1 DFQATT and CDR2 SNEGSKA (reference sequence). Trimming cost V 0 bases and J 7 bases, with 15 bases left between them. The CDR3 covers 14 residues. This sample is drawn from a study of T cell repertoires in cytomegalovirus infection. Background on the study: It was the public TCR beta signatures that indicated both CMV infection and matching HLA type. Study observations and caveats: HLA-C-restricted TCR beta clonotypes specific for CMV led the ex vivo response. The cumulative frequency of public TCR beta families distinguished individuals who carried CMV together with the relevant HLA.

TCRdb re-called the reads through MiXCR, storing one row per CDR3 protein. The repertoire includes fewer than 550,000 distinct CDR3 sequences, about 11% of them detected once, and 9.5% to 13% sits in the top ten. V and J are TRBV20-1 and TRBJ1-1; D is perhaps TRBD1 (5 bases). The sequence came from a human donor in good health (CMV status not recorded). Some clones in this sample may be carry-over from other donors' samples. Sequenced input: PBMCs. The CDR3 spells CSARDRLTGDEAFF. CDR3 coding DNA: TGCAGTGCTAGAGATAGGCTAACGGGGGATGAAGCTTTCTTT.